Below, one T cell receptor (beta chain) is given with its context. The data derive from a study of T cells in Graves' hyperthyroidism and ophthalmopathy. RNA transcripts gave rise to amplified TCR beta CDR3 regions. The study used the HTBI primer set for a first-round RT-PCR of the TCR CDR3. TCRdb re-called the multiplex PCR reads with MiXCR, one entry per CDR3 protein. Among a few hundred thousand distinct CDR3 sequences listed, 15% to 18% were seen once. The definition of stable Graves' hyperthyroidism was no ophthalmopathy progression within 18 months. Uncontrolled infection, other autoimmune disease, pregnancy or lactation led to exclusion. CDR1 is SGHTA, CDR2 FQGNSA, per germline. The length of the CDR3 is 14 residues. V gave up 5 bases and J gave up 4 bases; unmatched junction bases: 3.

The chain carries TRBV7-2 and TRBJ2-2; 8 bases are shared with TRBD2. The sequenced material came from blood. The TCR originated in a woman aged 25 to 39 with Graves' hyperthyroidism. CDR3 DNA: TGTGCCAGCAGCACTAGCGGATTCACCGGGGAGCTGTTTTTT. Protein sequence: CASSTSGFTGELFF.